The sequence of this TCR beta chain was determined in a study of tumor-infiltrating lymphocytes in primary liver carcinoma. Study as a whole: All patients had surgically resected primary liver carcinoma. Enrolled patients were male and female, aged 30 to 69 years. Broader study findings: Tumor samples exhibited a significantly greater top-250-clone fraction than blood samples (p = 0.039).

The germline CDR1 and CDR2 sequences are MNHEY and SVGAGI. The CDR3 is made up of 14 amino acids. Extraction also yielded germline DNA, while blood RNA was obtained from unsorted whole blood. Collection of roughly 3.7 milliliters of peripheral blood took place before surgery. Concerning this clonotype: Its antigen is unidentified. One junction end does not reproduce the germline sequence, and a read error may be involved.

With around 490 ng total RNA as template and a constant-region primer, TCR beta cDNA was made. Employing slightly modified ARM-PCR, three nested multiplex PCR rounds were run, and these gave rise to the TCR beta libraries. With TRBV1-TRBV30 forward primers and a C-beta reverse primer, the first two PCR rounds were run for around 10 cycles each. In TCRdb, the multiplex PCR reads were re-called with MiXCR into one record per CDR3 protein. Of about 200,000 distinct CDR3 sequences listed, almost 65% are singletons. This TCR was recovered from a woman in her fifties or sixties with primary liver carcinoma and hepatitis B virus infection. This rearrangement joins TRBV6-5 to TRBJ2-7; 8 nucleotides agree with TRBD2. The source material was peripheral blood. The chain's CDR3 is CASNPPGGGNEQHF. The CDR3 DNA reads TGTGCCAGCAATCCCCCGGGGGGGGGTAACGAGCAGCACTTC.